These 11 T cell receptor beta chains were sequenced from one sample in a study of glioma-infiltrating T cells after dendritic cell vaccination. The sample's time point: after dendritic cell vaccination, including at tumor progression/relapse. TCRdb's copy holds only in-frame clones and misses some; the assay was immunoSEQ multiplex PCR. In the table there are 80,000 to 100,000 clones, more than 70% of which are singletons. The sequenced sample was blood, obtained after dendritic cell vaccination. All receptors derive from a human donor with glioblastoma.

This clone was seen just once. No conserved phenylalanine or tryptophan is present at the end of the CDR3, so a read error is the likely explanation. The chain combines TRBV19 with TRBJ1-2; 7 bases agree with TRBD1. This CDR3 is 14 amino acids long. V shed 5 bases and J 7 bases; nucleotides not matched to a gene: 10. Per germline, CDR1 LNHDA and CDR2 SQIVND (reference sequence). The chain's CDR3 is CASSPQGDSSGYTL. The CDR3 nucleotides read TGTGCCAGTAGTCCCCAGGGGGACAGCAGTGGCTACACCCTC.

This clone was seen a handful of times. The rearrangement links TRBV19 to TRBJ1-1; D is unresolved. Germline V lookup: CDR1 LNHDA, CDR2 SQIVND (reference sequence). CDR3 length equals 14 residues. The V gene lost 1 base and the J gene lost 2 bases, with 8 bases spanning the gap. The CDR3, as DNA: TGTGCCAGTAGTATAGTTAACAGAAACACTGAAGCTTTCTTT. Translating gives CASSIVNRNTEAFF.

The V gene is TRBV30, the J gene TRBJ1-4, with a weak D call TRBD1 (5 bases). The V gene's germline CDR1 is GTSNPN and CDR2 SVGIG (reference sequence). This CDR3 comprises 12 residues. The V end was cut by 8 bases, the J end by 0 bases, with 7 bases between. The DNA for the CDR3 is TGTGCCGGGGCACCAACTAATGAAAAACTGTTTTTT. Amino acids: CAGAPTNEKLFF.

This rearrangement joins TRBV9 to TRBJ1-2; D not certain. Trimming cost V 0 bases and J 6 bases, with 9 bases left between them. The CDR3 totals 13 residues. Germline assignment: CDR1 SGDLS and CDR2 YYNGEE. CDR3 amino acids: CASSVDQVDGYTF. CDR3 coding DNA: TGTGCCAGCAGCGTAGACCAGGTCGATGGCTACACCTTC. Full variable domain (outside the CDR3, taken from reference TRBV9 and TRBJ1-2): DSGVTQTPKHLITATGQRVTLRCSPRSGDLSVYWYQQSLDQGLQFLIQYYNGEERAKGNILERFSAQQFPDLHSELNLSSLELGDSALYFCASSVDQVDGYTFGSGTRLTVV.

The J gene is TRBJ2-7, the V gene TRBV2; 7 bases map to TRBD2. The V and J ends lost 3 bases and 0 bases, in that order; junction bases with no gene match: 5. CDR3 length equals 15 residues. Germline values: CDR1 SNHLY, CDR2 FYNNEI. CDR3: CASSEAGVLSYEQYF. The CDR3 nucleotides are TGTGCCAGCAGTGAGGCGGGAGTCCTCTCCTACGAGCAGTACTTC.

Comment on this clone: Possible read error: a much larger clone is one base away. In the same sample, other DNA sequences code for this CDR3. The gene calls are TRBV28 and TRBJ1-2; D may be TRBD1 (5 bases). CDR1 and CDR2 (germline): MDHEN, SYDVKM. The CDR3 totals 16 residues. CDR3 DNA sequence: TGTGCCAGCAGTTTGGGTGACAGCACAAATTACTATGGTTACACCTTC. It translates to CASSLGDSTNYYGYTF.

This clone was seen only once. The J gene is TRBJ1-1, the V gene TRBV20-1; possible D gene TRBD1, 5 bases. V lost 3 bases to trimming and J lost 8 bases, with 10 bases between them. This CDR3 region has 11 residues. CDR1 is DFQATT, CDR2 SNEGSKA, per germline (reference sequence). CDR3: CSASRAWEAFF. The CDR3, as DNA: TGCAGTGCTAGCAGGGCCTGGGAAGCTTTCTTT.

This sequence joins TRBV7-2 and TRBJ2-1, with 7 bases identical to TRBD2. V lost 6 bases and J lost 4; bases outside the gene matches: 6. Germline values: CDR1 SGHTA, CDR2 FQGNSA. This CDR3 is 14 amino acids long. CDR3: CASSTGTTYNEQFF. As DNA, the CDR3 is TGTGCCAGCAGTACCGGGACTACTTACAATGAGCAGTTCTTC.

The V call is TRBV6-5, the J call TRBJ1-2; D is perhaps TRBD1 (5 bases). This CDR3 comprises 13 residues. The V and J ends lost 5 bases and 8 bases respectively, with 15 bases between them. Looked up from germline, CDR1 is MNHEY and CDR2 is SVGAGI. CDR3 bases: TGTGCCAGCAGTAAAGGGGAGGGAAGAGGCTACACCTTC. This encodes CASSKGEGRGYTF.

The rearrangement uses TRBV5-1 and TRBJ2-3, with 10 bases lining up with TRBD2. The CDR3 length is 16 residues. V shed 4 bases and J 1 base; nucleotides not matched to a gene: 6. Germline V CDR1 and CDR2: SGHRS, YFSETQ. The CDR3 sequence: CASSRRTSGGTDTQYF. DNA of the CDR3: TGCGCCAGCAGCCGACGGACTAGCGGAGGCACAGATACGCAGTATTTT.

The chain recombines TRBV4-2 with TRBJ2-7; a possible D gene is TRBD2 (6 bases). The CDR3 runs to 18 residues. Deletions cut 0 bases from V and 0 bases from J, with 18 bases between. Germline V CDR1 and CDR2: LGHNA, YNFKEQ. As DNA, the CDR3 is TGTGCCAGCAGCCAAGATCTAAATTTGCGGGGAAACTCCTACGAGCAGTACTTC. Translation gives CASSQDLNLRGNSYEQYF.